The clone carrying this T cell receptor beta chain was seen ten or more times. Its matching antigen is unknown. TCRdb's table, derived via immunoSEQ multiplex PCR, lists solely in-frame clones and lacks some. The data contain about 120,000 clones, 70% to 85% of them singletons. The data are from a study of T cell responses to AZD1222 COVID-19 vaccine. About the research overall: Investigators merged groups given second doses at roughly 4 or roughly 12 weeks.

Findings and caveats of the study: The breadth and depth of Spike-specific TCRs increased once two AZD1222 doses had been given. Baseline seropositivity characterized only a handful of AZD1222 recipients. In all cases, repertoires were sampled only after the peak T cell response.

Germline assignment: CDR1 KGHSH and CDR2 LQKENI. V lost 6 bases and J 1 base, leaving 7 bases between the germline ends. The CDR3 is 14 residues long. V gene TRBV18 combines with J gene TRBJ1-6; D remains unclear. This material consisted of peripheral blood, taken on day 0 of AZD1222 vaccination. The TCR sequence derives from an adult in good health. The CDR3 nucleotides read TGTGCCAGCTCCCGGGAGTCCTATAATTCACCCCTCCACTTT. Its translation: CASSRESYNSPLHF.